This entry lists 10 T cell receptor beta chains sequenced from one sample in a study of blood T cell repertoires in COVID-19. Method: immunoSEQ multiplex PCR; TCRdb's copy keeps in-frame clones and lacks some. In the table there are some 18,000 clones, roughly 90% of which are singletons. Sequenced input: peripheral blood. All receptors derive from a human donor in a cohort sampled during active COVID-19.

This chain joins TRBV19 and TRBJ2-1; 11 bases match TRBD2. Germline loops: CDR1 LNHDA, CDR2 SQIVND (reference sequence). Trimming cost V 7 bases and J 9 bases; bases outside gene matches: 14. This CDR3 has 16 amino acids. The CDR3 region is CASIPSVAGGPSEQFF. The CDR3 coding sequence is TGTGCCAGTATCCCAAGCGTAGCGGGGGGGCCTAGTGAGCAGTTCTTC.

The CDR3 nucleotides are TGTGCCAGCAGTGAAGCGCGGGGGGGCACAGATACGCAGTATTTT. It encodes CASSEARGGTDTQYF. The genes are TRBV6-1 and TRBJ2-3, with 8 bases fitting TRBD2. The CDR3 is 15 amino acids. CDR1 MNHNS and CDR2 SASEGT come from the germline V gene. With V trimmed by 0 bases and J by 1 base, 0 bases remained unmatched.

The J gene is TRBJ2-3, the V gene TRBV14, with D unclear. Germline CDR1 reads SGHDN; CDR2 reads FVKESK. This CDR3 has 14 amino acids. V gave up 5 bases and J gave up 0 bases, with 9 bases separating them. Here the CDR3 reads CASSATTSTDTQYF. The CDR3 nucleotides are TGTGCCAGCAGCGCTACGACTAGCACAGATACGCAGTATTTT.

The rearrangement uses TRBV15 and TRBJ1-5; 9 positions agree with TRBD1. V was clipped by 1 base and J by 4 bases; unmatched bases: 2. Per germline, CDR1 LNHNV and CDR2 YYDKDF (reference sequence). This CDR3 has 15 residues. CDR3 region: CATSRAGQGNQPQHF. The CDR3 coding sequence is TGTGCCACCAGCAGAGCGGGACAGGGAAATCAGCCCCAGCATTTT.

The chain carries TRBV21-1 and TRBJ2-7; TRBD2, the D gene given by the table, was not confirmed from the DNA. TRBV21-1 is marked as a pseudogene. This CDR3 is built from 15 residues. This chain's CDR3 is CASSKVPFWGDEQYF. The CDR3 DNA sequence: TGTGCCAGCAGCAAAGTACCTTTTTGGGGGGACGAGCAGTACTTC.

This sequence joins TRBV19 and TRBJ1-4; 7 bases map to TRBD1. With V trimmed by 5 bases and J by 6 bases, 9 bases remained unmatched. The germline gives CDR1 LNHDA, CDR2 SQIVND (reference sequence). The CDR3 consists of 15 residues. DNA of the CDR3: TGTGCCAGTAGTGGACCGAGACAGGGAGATGAAAAACTGTTTTTT. Translation gives CASSGPRQGDEKLFF.

The rearrangement uses TRBV10-3 and TRBJ2-7; D perhaps matches TRBD1 (7 bases). The CDR3 contains 15 residues. V was clipped by 7 bases and J by 3 bases, with 19 bases between them. Germline V gene lookup returns CDR1 ENHRY and CDR2 SYGVKD. CDR3 sequence: CAITGGSGQHYEQYF. The DNA of the CDR3 is TGTGCCATCACCGGGGGTTCGGGACAGCACTACGAGCAGTACTTC.

The V gene is TRBV19, the J gene TRBJ1-1, with unresolved D. V dropped 4 bases and J dropped 5 bases, with 11 bases sitting between them. The CDR3 length is 13 residues. Germline V gene lookup returns CDR1 LNHDA and CDR2 SQIVND (reference sequence). The CDR3 DNA reads TGTGCCAGTAGTAGGTCCTCGGGGACTGAAGCTTTCTTT. This gives the protein CASSRSSGTEAFF.

The chain links TRBV30 to TRBJ2-3, with D tentatively TRBD2 (5 bases). Germline CDR1 GTSNPN, CDR2 SVGIG (reference sequence). The CDR3 is made up of 16 amino acids. Between the trimmed V and J ends, which lost 0 bases and 0 bases, there was a span of 13 bases. CDR3: CAWSVEVGRSTDTQYF. CDR3 coding DNA: TGTGCCTGGAGTGTAGAGGTAGGGAGAAGCACAGATACGCAGTATTTT.

This chain uses TRBV9 with TRBJ1-1; TRBD1 matches 9 bases. CDR1 and CDR2 from the germline V gene are SGDLS and YYNGEE. With V trimmed by 3 bases and J by 8 bases, 8 bases remained unmatched. This CDR3 comprises 14 residues. The CDR3 sequence is CASSATGTGHEAFF. The CDR3 region has the DNA TGTGCCAGCAGCGCAACAGGGACAGGGCACGAAGCTTTCTTT.